Each of the 28 T cell receptor beta chains below was sequenced from the same sample in a study of blood T cell repertoires in COVID-19. Only in-frame clones appear in the TCRdb table, and some are missing; sequencing was by immunoSEQ multiplex PCR. The sample lists a few hundred thousand clones, about 90% occurring once. The sample taken for sequencing was peripheral blood. All receptors come from a woman between 50 and 59 years old who had recovered from COVID-19.

The chain is built from TRBV19 and TRBJ2-1; D uncertain. The CDR3 consists of 13 residues. Germline CDR1 and CDR2: LNHDA and SQIVND (reference sequence). The V end was cut by 5 bases, the J end by 0 bases, with 5 bases between. The CDR3 protein is CASSPGSYNEQFF. As DNA, the CDR3 is TGTGCCAGTAGTCCCGGCTCCTACAATGAGCAGTTCTTC.

The V and J genes are TRBV9 and TRBJ1-1, with 9 nucleotides matching TRBD1. The V segment lost 1 base and the J segment 13 bases; nucleotides outside the gene matches: 11. CDR1 SGDLS and CDR2 YYNGEE come from the germline V gene. This CDR3 region has 14 residues. The CDR3 loop reads CASSVTQTGGRVFF. DNA of the CDR3: TGTGCCAGCAGCGTAACGCAGACAGGGGGAAGGGTTTTCTTT.

This chain joins TRBV4-1 and TRBJ2-1, with 7 nucleotides matching TRBD1. Germline trimming cut 1 base from V and 4 bases from J; bases unmatched to any gene: 7. CDR3 size: 16 residues. CDR1 MGHRA and CDR2 YSYEKL come from the germline V gene. The CDR3 is CASSQAPGQRYNEQFF. The CDR3 bases are TGCGCCAGCAGCCAAGCCCCGGGACAGCGATACAATGAGCAGTTCTTC.

The V gene is TRBV7-2, the J gene TRBJ1-5; D perhaps matches TRBD1 (6 bases). Germline V gene sequence: CDR1 SGHTA, CDR2 FQGNSA. The CDR3 extends over 18 amino acids. Trimming removed 1 base from V and 0 bases from J, with 16 bases in between. The CDR3 here is CASSLDGEGGASNQPQHF. The DNA of the CDR3 is TGTGCCAGCAGCTTAGATGGTGAGGGGGGGGCTAGCAATCAGCCCCAGCATTTT.

The genes are TRBV28 and TRBJ1-2, with TRBD1 matching 8 bases. Trimming at V came to 4 bases and at J to 2 bases, leaving 3 bases not matched to a gene. CDR3 size: 14 residues. Germline-derived CDR1 and CDR2 are MDHEN and SYDVKM. CDR3 DNA sequence: TGTGCCAGCAGTTCACAGGGGGTGAACTATGGCTACACCTTC. Amino acids: CASSSQGVNYGYTF.

This chain uses TRBV9 with TRBJ2-7, with TRBD2 matching over 8 bases. The CDR3 has 15 residues. V dropped 4 bases and J dropped 7; count of bases not matched to a gene: 13. CDR1 is SGDLS, CDR2 YYNGEE, per germline. CDR3 amino acids: CASSFSGTPGGEQYF. The CDR3 DNA is TGTGCCAGCAGCTTTAGCGGGACCCCGGGTGGGGAGCAGTACTTC.

The chain links TRBV2 to TRBJ2-3, with 11 bases that match TRBD2. V was clipped by 4 bases and J by 0 bases; unmatched bases: 12. This CDR3 has 19 residues. The germline gives CDR1 SNHLY, CDR2 FYNNEI. Here the CDR3 DNA reads TGTGCCAGCAGTGCGGACGGAAGACTAGCGGGACTTAGCACAGATACGCAGTATTTT. Translation gives CASSADGRLAGLSTDTQYF.

This clone occurred once. The rearrangement joins TRBV18 to TRBJ1-1, with D tentatively TRBD1 (6 bases). Trimming stripped 6 bases from V and 3 bases from J, with 11 bases between. The length of the CDR3 is 13 residues. Germline CDR1 and CDR2: KGHSH and LQKENI. As DNA, the CDR3 is TGTGCCAGCTCCGGGACAAGAGACACTGAAGCTTTCTTT. This sequence encodes CASSGTRDTEAFF. Drawing the rest from reference TRBV18 and TRBJ1-1, the complete variable domain is NAGVMQNPRHLVRRRGQEARLRCSPMKGHSHVYWYRQLPEEGLKFMVYLQKENIIDESGMPKERFSAEFPKEGPSILRIQQVVRGDSAAYFCASSGTRDTEAFFGQGTRLTVV.

This chain's CDR3 is CASSVGPGNKNIQYF. The CDR3 nucleotides read TGTGCCAGCAGCGTTGGCCCGGGAAACAAAAACATTCAGTACTTC. The chain combines TRBV9 with TRBJ2-4, with D possibly being TRBD2 (5 bases). V was cut by 2 bases and J by 3 bases, with 12 bases left in between. Germline CDR1 and CDR2: SGDLS and YYNGEE. This CDR3 has 15 amino acids.

This chain links TRBV3-1 (or the pseudogene TRBV3-2) with TRBJ1-2; tentative D call: TRBD1 (5 bases). Germline CDR1 LGHDT, CDR2 YNNKEL (reference sequence). V gave up 2 bases and J gave up 4 bases, with 11 bases separating them. The CDR3 has 14 residues. CDR3: CASSQMGGSYGYTF. In DNA form, the CDR3 reads TGTGCCAGCAGCCAAATGGGGGGAAGCTATGGCTACACCTTC.

As to this clone: A read error may produce the germline difference seen at one junction end. This chain joins TRBV3-1 (or the pseudogene TRBV3-2) and TRBJ2-3; 7 bases map to TRBD2. The germline V gene encodes CDR1 LGHDT and CDR2 YNNKEL (reference sequence). This CDR3 contains 15 residues. The CDR3 DNA reads as TGTGCCAGCACCCAAGGGAGGGCTGGCACAGATACGCAGTATTTT. This encodes CASTQGRAGTDTQYF.

This chain uses TRBV6-2 or TRBV6-3 with TRBJ2-7, with 7 bases matching TRBD1. CDR3 size: 14 residues. Looked up from germline, CDR1 is MNHEY and CDR2 is SVGEGT. Trimming cost V 6 bases and J 6 bases; bases outside gene matches: 11. CDR3 protein: CASSHNADRVEQYF. In nucleotides, the CDR3 is TGTGCCAGCAGCCATAACGCCGACAGGGTCGAGCAGTACTTC.

In this sample, this clone turned up a few times. The chain joins TRBV7-3 to TRBJ2-1; 13 nucleotides align to TRBD2. Germline CDR1 and CDR2: SGHTA and FQGTGA. The CDR3 is 17 amino acids. V shed 5 bases, J shed 9 bases, and the junction held 13 bases outside the gene matches. The CDR3 protein is CASSPRGGGLAGVEQFF. Written as DNA, the CDR3 is TGTGCCAGCAGCCCGAGAGGAGGAGGACTAGCGGGAGTTGAGCAGTTCTTC.

The chain uses TRBV11-2 and TRBJ1-6; the match to TRBD1 covers 7 bases. Germline V gives CDR1 SGHAT, CDR2 FQNNGV. CDR3 length: 15 amino acids. V was pared by 3 bases and J by 9 bases, with 8 bases of the junction left unmatched. CDR3 sequence: CASSFERQGGSPLHF. The DNA for the CDR3 is TGTGCCAGCAGCTTTGAGCGACAGGGTGGTTCACCCCTCCACTTT. Together with reference TRBV11-2 and TRBJ1-6, the CDR3 gives the full variable domain: EAGVAQSPRYKIIEKRQSVAFWCNPISGHATLYWYQQILGQGPKLLIQFQNNGVVDDSQLPKDRFSAERLKGVDSTLKIQPAKLEDSAVYLCASSFERQGGSPLHFGNGTRLTVT.

In this sample, this clone turned up a few times. The J gene is TRBJ1-6, the V gene TRBV6-1, with D tentatively TRBD1 (5 bases). Trimming removed 1 base from V and 10 bases from J, with 14 bases in between. The CDR3 loop spans 15 amino acids. Germline CDR1 MNHNS, CDR2 SASEGT. The CDR3 sequence: CASSEGPTRGSPLHF. CDR3 in DNA: TGTGCCAGCAGTGAAGGGCCGACTCGGGGGTCACCCCTCCACTTT.

The chain uses TRBV6-5 and TRBJ1-5; D may be TRBD1 (6 bases). CDR3 size: 15 residues. Germline V gene lookup returns CDR1 MNHEY and CDR2 SVGAGI. V shed 5 bases and J shed 2 bases, with 13 bases lying between them. The CDR3 DNA reads TGTGCCAGCAGTACCGGGACACCAGGCAATCAGCCCCAGCATTTT. This gives the protein CASSTGTPGNQPQHF.

This clone was detected only a few times. This chain connects TRBV5-1 to TRBJ2-7, with TRBD1 identical over 10 bases. CDR1 is SGHRS and CDR2 is YFSETQ in the germline V gene. CDR3 length: 15 amino acids. After removal of 3 bases from V and 5 bases from J, the junction contained 8 bases not matched to a gene. In DNA, the CDR3 is TGCGCCAGCAGCTACGACAGGGGGCGCTTAAACGAGCAGTACTTC. It codes for CASSYDRGRLNEQYF.

The V and J genes are TRBV14 and TRBJ2-1; D ambiguous. V dropped 1 base and J dropped 7 bases, with 2 bases sitting between them. This CDR3 is 11 amino acids long. CDR1 and CDR2 from the germline V gene are SGHDN and FVKESK. For the CDR3, the DNA is TGTGCCAGCAGCCAAGTAAATGAGCAGTTCTTC. Protein product: CASSQVNEQFF.

The rearrangement links TRBV10-3 to TRBJ1-5; D is possibly TRBD1 (5 bases). With 0 bases removed from V and 0 bases from J, the gap between germline ends came to 6 bases. CDR1 and CDR2 (germline): ENHRY, SYGVKD. The CDR3 loop spans 15 amino acids. CDR3 in amino acids: CAISESGHSNQPQHF. CDR3 coding DNA: TGTGCCATCAGTGAGTCCGGACATAGCAATCAGCCCCAGCATTTT.

This CDR3 reads CASRQPTGGVAFF. DNA of the CDR3: TGCGCCAGCAGACAACCCACAGGGGGAGTTGCTTTCTTT. V gene TRBV5-1 combines with J gene TRBJ1-1; 8 bases are a match to TRBD1. CDR3 length: 13 residues. Germline CDR1 and CDR2: SGHRS and YFSETQ. After removal of 5 bases from V and 11 bases from J, the junction contained 11 bases not matched to a gene.

This clone has more than one count but fewer than ten. J is TRBJ2-2 and V is TRBV9; TRBD1 matches 7 bases. Germline CDR1 SGDLS, CDR2 YYNGEE. CDR3 size: 15 residues. The ends lost 5 bases at V and 4 bases at J; junction bases unmatched: 8. This chain's CDR3 is CASRVMAGGTGELFF. The CDR3 region has the DNA TGTGCCAGCAGAGTAATGGCAGGGGGCACCGGGGAGCTGTTTTTT.

J is TRBJ2-1 and V is TRBV7-6; D may be TRBD2 (6 bases). The CDR3 sequence is 12 residues long. The germline CDR1 and CDR2 sequences are SGHVS and FNYEAQ. With 2 bases removed from V and 12 bases from J, the gap between germline ends came to 11 bases. This chain's CDR3 is CASSLMAGSQFF. The CDR3 DNA is TGTGCCAGCAGCTTAATGGCGGGATCGCAGTTCTTC.

V gene TRBV2 combines with J gene TRBJ1-2; 8 bases are a match to TRBD1. V shed 7 bases, J shed 9 bases, and the junction held 7 bases outside the gene matches. The CDR3 length is 12 residues. From germline, CDR1 is SNHLY and CDR2 FYNNEI. The CDR3 sequence is CASTGQGISYTF. The CDR3, as DNA: TGTGCCAGCACAGGACAGGGAATCAGCTACACCTTC.

The chain uses TRBV7-9 and TRBJ1-2; D is uncertain. The length of the CDR3 is 15 residues. Germline V lookup: CDR1 SEHNR, CDR2 FQNEAQ (reference sequence). V was cut by 4 bases and J by 2 bases, with 14 bases left in between. The CDR3 reads CASSSKRYSNYGYTF. The CDR3 nucleotides are TGTGCCAGCAGCTCTAAGAGATACTCAAACTATGGCTACACCTTC.

V usage is TRBV2 and J usage is TRBJ2-1, with 12 bases identical to TRBD2. The length of the CDR3 is 16 residues. The germline gives CDR1 SNHLY, CDR2 FYNNEI. Trimming removed 6 bases from V and 3 bases from J; junction bases left unmatched: 6. The CDR3 DNA reads as TGTGCCAGCAGACCCCTAGCGGGAGGGAACTACAATGAGCAGTTCTTC. This encodes CASRPLAGGNYNEQFF.

This clone was detected only once. This chain links TRBV18 with TRBJ1-4, with 8 bases matching TRBD1. The CDR3 sequence is 14 residues long. Trimming at V came to 4 bases and at J to 7 bases, leaving 5 bases not matched to a gene. Per the germline V gene, CDR1 is KGHSH and CDR2 is LQKENI. Here the CDR3 reads CASSLPGQGEKLFF. CDR3 coding DNA: TGTGCCAGCTCACTACCCGGACAGGGTGAAAAACTGTTTTTT. The full variable domain, completed using reference TRBV18 and TRBJ1-4, is NAGVMQNPRHLVRRRGQEARLRCSPMKGHSHVYWYRQLPEEGLKFMVYLQKENIIDESGMPKERFSAEFPKEGPSILRIQQVVRGDSAAYFCASSLPGQGEKLFFGSGTQLSVL.

The rearrangement uses TRBV7-2 and TRBJ1-2, with D perhaps matching TRBD1 (6 bases). This CDR3 spans 14 amino acids. Between the trimmed V and J ends, which lost 4 bases and 4 bases, there was a span of 13 bases. CDR1 SGHTA and CDR2 FQGNSA come from the germline V gene. In DNA, the CDR3 is TGTGCCAGCAGCTCACAGGGAATTGGCTATGGCTACACCTTC. This translates into CASSSQGIGYGYTF.

The chain employs TRBV6-5 and TRBJ2-3; 11 bases map to TRBD1. V shed 6 bases, J shed 3 bases, and the junction held 5 bases outside the gene matches. Germline lookup yields CDR1 MNHEY and CDR2 SVGAGI. There are 15 residues in the CDR3. CDR3 nucleotide sequence: TGTGCCAGCAGACGGACAGGGGGCTTAACAGATACGCAGTATTTT. Its protein is CASRRTGGLTDTQYF.